Following are 5 T cell receptor beta chains from one sample sequenced in a study of long-term antiretroviral therapy in people with HIV. Investigators performed immunoSEQ version v3.0 at survey level. Some clones are missing from TCRdb's copy, which holds only in-frame ones; the method was immunoSEQ multiplex PCR. The sample holds 10,000 to 15,000 clones, around 77% seen once. The sample in question was unsorted PBMCs, obtained 1.3 years after starting antiretroviral therapy. These receptor sequences come from a woman aged 18-29 years with HIV.

The chain is built from TRBV29-1 and TRBJ1-1; TRBD1 might be the D (5 bases). This CDR3 has 13 amino acids. CDR1 is SQVTM, CDR2 ANQGSEA, per germline. V was shortened by 4 bases and J by 0 bases, with 9 bases between the two germline ends. For the CDR3, the DNA is TGCAGCGTTGCCCGGGACCTGAACACTGAAGCTTTCTTT. It yields the protein CSVARDLNTEAFF.

The chain links TRBV5-1 to TRBJ2-2; a possible D gene is TRBD2 (5 bases). This CDR3 is built from 14 residues. Germline CDR1 and CDR2: SGHRS and YFSETQ. V gave up 3 bases and J gave up 4 bases, with 10 bases separating them. Here the CDR3 reads CASSWRVGTGELFF. The CDR3 bases are TGCGCCAGCAGCTGGCGGGTGGGCACCGGGGAGCTGTTTTTT. The full variable domain, rest sourced from reference TRBV5-1 and TRBJ2-2, is KAGVTQTPRYLIKTRGQQVTLSCSPISGHRSVSWYQQTPGQGLQFLFEYFSETQRNKGNFPGRFSGRQFSNSRSEMNVSTLELGDSALYLCASSWRVGTGELFFGEGSRLTVL.

As DNA, the CDR3 is TGTGCCAGCAGTGAAAGTGGGGCCAACGTCCTGACTTTC. This codes for CASSESGANVLTF. The chain recombines TRBV2 with TRBJ2-6; D is unclear. Germline V gene data show CDR1 as SNHLY and CDR2 as FYNNEI. Trimming pared 2 bases from V and 3 bases from J, leaving 2 bases between. CDR3 length: 13 residues.

This clone occurred once. V is TRBV5-1 and J is TRBJ2-5, with TRBD2 identical over 12 bases. Germline V gene data show CDR1 as SGHRS and CDR2 as YFSETQ. The CDR3 spans 15 residues. J lost 4 bases, V lost 1 base, and 2 bases had no gene match. In DNA form, the CDR3 reads TGCGCCAGCAGCTTGCCACTAGCGGGAGGAGAGACCCAGTACTTC. The encoded protein is CASSLPLAGGETQYF.

V and J are TRBV9 and TRBJ1-1; weak D call: TRBD1 (5 bases). V gave up 6 bases and J gave up 1 base, with 10 bases separating them. Germline-derived CDR1 and CDR2 are SGDLS and YYNGEE. The CDR3 contains 13 residues. In DNA, the CDR3 is TGTGCCAGCAACAATGGGGCGAACACTGAAGCTTTCTTT. Its protein product is CASNNGANTEAFF.